One sample yielded the 7 T cell receptor beta chains listed below, sequenced in a study of blood T cell repertoires in COVID-19. Assay: immunoSEQ multiplex PCR; the TCRdb copy retains only in-frame clones and omits some. This table holds some 200,000 clones, around 80% found once. The sequenced sample consisted of peripheral blood. The origin of the receptors is a woman over 75 with acute or convalescent COVID-19.

This chain connects TRBV12-3 or TRBV12-4 to TRBJ1-5; D ambiguous. Trimming took off 7 bases at V and 9 bases at J, with 13 bases between the two ends. CDR3 length: 12 residues. The CDR3 nucleotides are TGTGCCAGCACCTCCGGTGCCCGGCCCCAGCATTTT. Residues: CASTSGARPQHF.

The V and J genes are TRBV7-2 and TRBJ2-7, with a weak D call TRBD2 (6 bases). Trimming left V 5 bases short and J 4 bases short, with 12 bases between. The CDR3 extends over 13 amino acids. The germline V gene has CDR1 SGHTA and CDR2 FQGNSA. The CDR3 sequence is CASSHSGTYEQYF. As DNA, the CDR3 is TGTGCCAGCAGCCACTCAGGGACTTACGAGCAGTACTTC.

The chain has TRBV11-2 and TRBJ2-2, with 10 bases identical to TRBD2. Germline CDR1 is SGHAT and CDR2 is FQNNGV. Trimming removed 1 base from V and 3 bases from J; junction bases left unmatched: 2. This CDR3 is 16 amino acids long. The CDR3 nucleotides are TGTGCCAGCAGCTTAGTGACTAGCGGGTACACCGGGGAGCTGTTTTTT. Translating it yields CASSLVTSGYTGELFF. Drawing the rest from reference TRBV11-2 and TRBJ2-2, the complete variable domain is EAGVAQSPRYKIIEKRQSVAFWCNPISGHATLYWYQQILGQGPKLLIQFQNNGVVDDSQLPKDRFSAERLKGVDSTLKIQPAKLEDSAVYLCASSLVTSGYTGELFFGEGSRLTVL.

V is TRBV6-5 and J is TRBJ2-3; D is perhaps TRBD2 (6 bases). With 5 bases removed from V and 8 bases from J, the gap between germline ends came to 14 bases. Germline assignment: CDR1 MNHEY and CDR2 SVGAGI. The CDR3 length is 13 residues. CDR3 sequence reads: CASSRRQGGTQYF. The CDR3 nucleotides read TGTGCCAGCAGTCGTCGTCAGGGAGGTACGCAGTATTTT.

The gene calls are TRBV27 and TRBJ2-5; unclear D gene. Trimming pared 4 bases from V and 9 bases from J, leaving 12 bases between. The CDR3 contains 12 residues. The germline V gene has CDR1 MNHEY and CDR2 SMNVEV (reference sequence). The chain's CDR3 is CASSSPGSPQYF. CDR3 sequence (DNA): TGTGCCAGCAGTTCGCCGGGTTCGCCCCAGTACTTC.

This chain connects TRBV7-2 to TRBJ2-2; tentative D call: TRBD1 (6 bases). Deletions cut 4 bases from V and 4 bases from J, with 10 bases between. The CDR3 length is 14 residues. Germline loops: CDR1 SGHTA, CDR2 FQGNSA. The CDR3 nucleotides are TGTGCCAGCAGCTCACAGGGTGGCACCGGGGAGCTGTTTTTT. This codes for CASSSQGGTGELFF.

In this sample, this clone turned up once. The V call is TRBV6-5, the J call TRBJ1-1, with D hard to call. V was cut by 4 bases and J by 1 base, with 13 bases left in between. Germline CDR1 reads MNHEY; CDR2 reads SVGAGI. The CDR3 has 15 residues. CDR3 DNA sequence: TGTGCCAGCAGTTTCGTGAGGGTGGAGAACACTGAAGCTTTCTTT. It translates to CASSFVRVENTEAFF.